This T cell receptor (beta chain) was recorded in a study of blood T cell repertoires in COVID-19. In the study overall: COVID-19 samples collected from the United States, Italy and Spain covered acute and convalescent phases. PBMCs, B-cell-depleted T cells, or T cells were the source of the cDNA or gDNA that made up the material.

Seattle patient enrollment occurred during active infection, with longitudinal follow-up thereafter. Germline CDR1 and CDR2: MNHEY and SVGAGI. V was shortened by 0 bases and J by 6 bases, with 9 bases between the two germline ends. This CDR3 region has 14 residues. Generated by immunoSEQ multiplex PCR, the TCRdb table keeps only in-frame clones and is missing some. Of about 60,000 clones listed, roughly 83% are singletons. The chain is built from TRBV6-5 and TRBJ1-5, with D possibly TRBD1 on 5 matching bases. The specimen sequenced was peripheral blood. This receptor was obtained from a man between 45 and 60 years old with COVID-19, enrolled during active disease. CDR3 DNA: TGTGCCAGCAGTTACTCGGGGGGAGGTCAGCCCCAGCATTTT. Protein: CASSYSGGGQPQHF.